Detailed here is one T cell receptor beta chain. This sample is part of a study of control samples from healthy donors and cancer patients. The ends lost 5 bases at V and 4 bases at J; junction bases unmatched: 4. From germline, CDR1 is SNHLY and CDR2 FYNNEI. The CDR3 is made up of 13 amino acids. TCRdb keeps only in-frame clones here, not all; method: immunoSEQ multiplex PCR. The data show about 160,000 clones, more than 85% seen once. V gene TRBV2 combines with J gene TRBJ2-5, with 7 bases aligning to TRBD2. Sequencing was performed on blood. The TCR sequence derives from a woman aged 25 to 39 in good health. The CDR3 DNA reads as TGTGCCAGCAGTAGGACTAGTCCAGAGACCCAGTACTTC. The encoded protein is CASSRTSPETQYF.